These T cell receptor beta chains were read from a single sample in a study of identical twins. TCRdb analysed the 5' RACE reads with MiXCR anew, one entry per CDR3 protein. The sample carries 1.5 million to 2 million distinct CDR3 sequences, less than 35% recorded once. Sequencing input: cord blood. The receptors derive from a newborn girl in good health. The CDR3 runs from the conserved cysteine through the conserved F or W. The D gene is left open where the match is weak. Where a row states a size, it is once, few, many or the class of an expanded clone; other rows omit it.

>TRBJ2-7|TRBV6-5|few|TRBD2
CASSYGPSGTDEQYF
TGTGCCAGCAGTTACGGCCCTAGCGGGACTGACGAGCAGTACTTC
>TRBJ1-2|TRBV12-3/TRBV12-4|.|TRBD1
CASSPRDRGVHGYTF
TGTGCCAGCAGTCCCCGGGACAGGGGGGTCCATGGCTACACCTTC
>TRBJ1-2|TRBV10-3|.|TRBD1
CAISGDREGPYGYTF
TGTGCCATCAGTGGGGACAGAGAGGGACCCTATGGCTACACCTTC
>TRBJ1-2|TRBV20-1|few|.
CSASSGGVNYGYTF
TGCAGTGCTAGTAGCGGGGGCGTAAACTATGGCTACACCTTC
>TRBJ1-5|TRBV24-1|many|.
CATSDRSGQPQHF
TGTGCCACCAGTGACCGTTCAGGACAGCCCCAGCATTTT
>TRBJ2-1|TRBV3-1|few|.
CASSPEESLNEQFF
TGTGCCAGCAGCCCCGAGGAGTCCCTCAATGAGCAGTTCTTC
>TRBJ2-7|TRBV28|.|TRBD1
CASTITGGEQYF
TGTGCCAGCACGATTACAGGGGGGGAGCAGTACTTC
>TRBJ2-2|TRBV29-1|.|.
CSARWTLTNTGELFF
TGCAGCGCCCGTTGGACACTGACGAACACCGGGGAGCTGTTTTTT
>TRBJ2-5|TRBV5-1|few|.
CASSWGGTQETQYF
TGCGCCAGCAGCTGGGGAGGGACACAAGAGACCCAGTACTTC
>TRBJ1-2|TRBV18|.|.
CASSPQAGVHYGYTF
TGTGCCAGCTCACCACAAGCCGGGGTACACTATGGCTACACCTTC
>TRBJ2-1|TRBV3-1|.|.
CASSQEEWGSSSYNEQFF
TGTGCCAGCAGCCAAGAGGAATGGGGGTCAAGCTCCTACAATGAGCAGTTCTTC
>TRBJ2-2|TRBV4-1|few|.
CASSRTYIDFTGELFF
TGCGCCAGCAGCCGAACATACATAGACTTCACCGGGGAGCTGTTTTTT
>TRBJ2-7|TRBV7-2|.|TRBD1
CASSLGGQGWVSYEQYF
TGTGCCAGCAGTTTGGGGGGACAGGGGTGGGTTTCCTACGAGCAGTACTTC
>TRBJ2-2|TRBV12-3/TRBV12-4|.|.
CASSDGPNTGELFF
TGTGCCAGCAGTGACGGCCCGAACACCGGGGAGCTGTTTTTT
>TRBJ2-5|TRBV9|.|TRBD2
CASSVGGGRVLETQYF
TGTGCCAGCAGCGTAGGTGGCGGGAGGGTTTTAGAGACCCAGTACTTC
>TRBJ2-1|TRBV6-5|many|TRBD2
CASQRDPYNEQFF
TGTGCCAGCCAGCGGGATCCTTACAATGAGCAGTTCTTC
>TRBJ1-4|TRBV20-1|few|.
CSAGIPTNEKLFF
TGCAGTGCTGGCATCCCAACTAATGAAAAACTGTTTTTT
>TRBJ1-4|TRBV10-3|many|TRBD1
CAISADRDGEKLFF
TGTGCCATCAGTGCAGACAGGGACGGAGAAAAACTGTTTTTT
>TRBJ2-5|TRBV12-3/TRBV12-4|few|TRBD1
CASSDRVYQETQYF
TGTGCCAGCAGTGACAGGGTCTACCAAGAGACCCAGTACTTC
>TRBJ2-5|TRBV5-1|.|TRBD2
CASSSRGTSGGETQYF
TGCGCCAGCAGCTCCCGCGGGACTAGCGGGGGGGAGACCCAGTACTTC
>TRBJ2-3|TRBV7-2|.|TRBD2
CASSPSTSSDTQYF
TGTGCCAGCAGCCCTTCGACTAGCTCAGATACGCAGTATTTT
>TRBJ1-1|TRBV29-1|.|TRBD1
CSVAQGAGGTEAFF
TGCAGCGTTGCCCAGGGGGCGGGGGGAACTGAAGCTTTCTTT
>TRBJ1-6|TRBV5-1|few|.
CASSSAGDSPLHF
TGCGCCAGCAGCTCGGCAGGGGATTCACCCCTCCACTTT
>TRBJ1-4|TRBV27|.|.
CASSLFAGVEKLFF
TGTGCCAGCAGTTTATTTGCGGGGGTAGAAAAACTGTTTTTT
>TRBJ2-5|TRBV10-3|.|TRBD2
CAISRSTSGRTNEQYF
TGTGCCATCAGTAGATCCACTAGCGGGAGAACGAATGAGCAGTACTTC
>TRBJ2-7|TRBV12-3/TRBV12-4|.|.
CASSKPKWDPASYEQYF
TGTGCCAGCAGCAAACCAAAGTGGGATCCGGCCTCCTACGAGCAGTACTTC
>TRBJ2-7|TRBV4-2|once|TRBD2
CASSRGTSGGSYEQYF
TGTGCCAGCAGCCGCGGGACTAGCGGGGGTTCCTACGAGCAGTACTTC
>TRBJ2-7|TRBV7-2|few|.
CASIPGHGFFSSYEQYF
TGTGCCAGCATCCCGGGTCATGGGTTCTTTAGCTCCTACGAGCAGTACTTC
>TRBJ2-3|TRBV11-1|few|TRBD2
CASSYTVRRGLAGGPADTQYF
TGTGCCAGCAGCTACACCGTTCGCCGTGGACTAGCGGGAGGGCCCGCAGATACGCAGTATTTT
>TRBJ1-5|TRBV30|.|.
CAWSIGGGQPQHF
TGTGCCTGGAGTATCGGTGGGGGTCAGCCCCAGCATTTT
>TRBJ2-3|TRBV5-1|few|.
CASSRVGGARDTQYF
TGCGCCAGCAGCAGGGTAGGGGGGGCCAGAGATACGCAGTATTTT
>TRBJ2-2|TRBV2|few|TRBD2
CASIGLAGAGELFF
TGTGCCAGCATCGGACTAGCGGGAGCCGGGGAGCTGTTTTTT
>TRBJ2-5|TRBV12-3/TRBV12-4|few|TRBD2
CASSFDALAQETQYF
TGTGCCAGCAGTTTCGACGCACTAGCGCAAGAGACCCAGTACTTC
>TRBJ2-3|TRBV20-1|few|.
CSAKDGGPTDTQYF
TGCAGTGCTAAGGACGGGGGCCCCACAGATACGCAGTATTTT
>TRBJ2-3|TRBV20-1|few|.
CSLRALGDTQYF
TGCAGCCTTCGCGCCCTGGGAGATACGCAGTATTTT
>TRBJ2-1|TRBV20-1|.|.
CSARDKRYNEQFF
TGCAGTGCTAGAGATAAGAGGTACAATGAGCAGTTCTTC
>TRBJ2-1|TRBV10-3|many|.
CAISEERNDYNEQFF
TGTGCCATCAGTGAGGAGCGGAATGACTACAATGAGCAGTTCTTC
>TRBJ2-1|TRBV3-1|few|TRBD1
CASSRYRGDWDEQFF
TGTGCCAGCAGCCGCTACAGGGGGGATTGGGATGAGCAGTTCTTC
>TRBJ2-3|TRBV25-1|few|.
CASTSLVPTDTQYF
TGTGCCAGCACTAGCCTAGTGCCGACAGATACGCAGTATTTT